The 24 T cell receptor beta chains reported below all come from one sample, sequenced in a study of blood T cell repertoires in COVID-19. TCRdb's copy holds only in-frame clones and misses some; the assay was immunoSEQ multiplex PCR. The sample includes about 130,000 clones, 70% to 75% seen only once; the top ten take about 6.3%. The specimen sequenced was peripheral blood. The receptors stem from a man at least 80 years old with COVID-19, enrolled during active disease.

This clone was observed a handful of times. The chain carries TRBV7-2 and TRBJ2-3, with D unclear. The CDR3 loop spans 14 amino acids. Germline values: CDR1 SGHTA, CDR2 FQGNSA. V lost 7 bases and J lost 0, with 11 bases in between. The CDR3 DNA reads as TGTGCCAGCAACTTCCTGGCCAGCACAGATACGCAGTATTTT. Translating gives CASNFLASTDTQYF.

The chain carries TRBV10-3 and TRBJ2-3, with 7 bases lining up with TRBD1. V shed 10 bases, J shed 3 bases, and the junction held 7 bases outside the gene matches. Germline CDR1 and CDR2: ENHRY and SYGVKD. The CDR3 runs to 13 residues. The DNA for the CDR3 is TGTGCCACCACAACAGGGGAGACAGATACGCAGTATTTT. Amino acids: CATTTGETDTQYF.

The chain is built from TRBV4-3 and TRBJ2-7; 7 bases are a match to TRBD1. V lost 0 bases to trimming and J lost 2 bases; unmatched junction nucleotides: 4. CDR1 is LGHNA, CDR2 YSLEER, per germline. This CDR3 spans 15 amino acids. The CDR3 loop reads CASSQEGQIPYEQYF. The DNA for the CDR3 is TGCGCCAGCAGCCAAGAGGGACAGATACCCTACGAGCAGTACTTC.

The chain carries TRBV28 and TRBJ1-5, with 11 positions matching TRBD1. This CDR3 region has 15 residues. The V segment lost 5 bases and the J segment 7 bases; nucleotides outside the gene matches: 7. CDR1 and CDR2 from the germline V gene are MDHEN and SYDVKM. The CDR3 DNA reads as TGTGCCAGCAGTGCGGACAGGGGGCTTTGGCAGCCCCAGCATTTT. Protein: CASSADRGLWQPQHF.

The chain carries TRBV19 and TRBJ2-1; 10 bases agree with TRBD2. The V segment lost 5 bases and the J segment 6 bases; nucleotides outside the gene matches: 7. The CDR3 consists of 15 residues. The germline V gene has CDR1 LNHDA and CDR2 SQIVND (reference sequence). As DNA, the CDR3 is TGTGCCAGTAGTCCTATAGCGGGAGGACCCAATGAGCAGTTCTTC. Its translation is CASSPIAGGPNEQFF.

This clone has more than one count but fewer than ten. CDR3 region: CATTGIDSPLHF. The CDR3 DNA follows: TGTGCCACTACGGGGATCGATTCACCCCTCCACTTT. This chain links TRBV28 with TRBJ1-6; D is uncertain. In germline, CDR1 is MDHEN, CDR2 SYDVKM. The CDR3 covers 12 residues. The ends were cut back, 10 bases at V and 8 bases at J, with 12 bases in the middle.

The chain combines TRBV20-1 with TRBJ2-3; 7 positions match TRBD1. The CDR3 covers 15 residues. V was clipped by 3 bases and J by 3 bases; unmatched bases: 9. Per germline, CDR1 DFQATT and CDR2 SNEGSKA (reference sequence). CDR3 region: CSASIPRGRTDTQYF. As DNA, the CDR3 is TGCAGTGCTAGTATCCCGAGGGGGCGGACAGATACGCAGTATTTT.

The CDR3 loop is CASRHPSTDTQYF. Here the CDR3 DNA reads TGTGCCAGCAGACATCCTAGCACAGATACGCAGTATTTT. This chain uses TRBV2 with TRBJ2-3; D is unclear. The germline V and J ends were trimmed by 6 bases and 0 bases, with 7 bases remaining between them. The CDR3 sequence is 13 residues long. Germline V CDR1 and CDR2: SNHLY, FYNNEI.

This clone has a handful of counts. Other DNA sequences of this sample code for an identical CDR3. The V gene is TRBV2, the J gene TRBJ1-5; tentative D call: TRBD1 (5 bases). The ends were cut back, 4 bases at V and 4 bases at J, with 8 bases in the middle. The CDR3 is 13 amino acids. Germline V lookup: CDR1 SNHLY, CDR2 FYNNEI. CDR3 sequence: CASSGGTNQPQHF. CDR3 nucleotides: TGTGCCAGCAGTGGAGGGACTAATCAGCCCCAGCATTTT.

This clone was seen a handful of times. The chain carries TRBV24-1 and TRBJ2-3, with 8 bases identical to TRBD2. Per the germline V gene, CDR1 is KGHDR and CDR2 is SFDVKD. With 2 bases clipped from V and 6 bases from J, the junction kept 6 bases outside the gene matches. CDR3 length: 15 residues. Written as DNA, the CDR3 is TGTGCCACCAGTGATTCCGGGAGGGGAGGGGATACGCAGTATTTT. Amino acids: CATSDSGRGGDTQYF.

The CDR3 loop is CSEAEQETQYF. CDR3 coding DNA: TGCAGTGAAGCCGAACAAGAGACCCAGTACTTC. The chain has TRBV20-1 and TRBJ2-5; D not resolved. This CDR3 is built from 11 residues. CDR1 is DFQATT, CDR2 SNEGSKA, per germline (reference sequence). The V end was cut by 7 bases, the J end by 2 bases, with 8 bases between.

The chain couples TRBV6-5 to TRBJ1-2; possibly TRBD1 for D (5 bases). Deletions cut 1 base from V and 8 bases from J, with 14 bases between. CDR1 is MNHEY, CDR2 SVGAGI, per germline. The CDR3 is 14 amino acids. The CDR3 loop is CASSYYQGLGGYTF. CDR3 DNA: TGTGCCAGCAGTTACTATCAGGGCTTGGGAGGCTACACCTTC.

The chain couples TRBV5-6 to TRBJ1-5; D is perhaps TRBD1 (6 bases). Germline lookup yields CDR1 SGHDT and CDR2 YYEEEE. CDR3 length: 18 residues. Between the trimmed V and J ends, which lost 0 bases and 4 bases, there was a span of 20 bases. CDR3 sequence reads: CASSLGVQGQGRNQPQHF. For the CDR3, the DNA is TGTGCCAGCAGCTTGGGTGTTCAGGGGCAGGGGAGAAATCAGCCCCAGCATTTT.

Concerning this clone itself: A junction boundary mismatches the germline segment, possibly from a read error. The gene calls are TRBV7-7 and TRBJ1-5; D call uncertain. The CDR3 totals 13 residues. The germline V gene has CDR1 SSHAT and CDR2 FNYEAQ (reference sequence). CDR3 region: CASSPGINQPQHF. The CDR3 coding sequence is TGTGCTAGCAGCCCGGGGATCAATCAGCCCCAGCATTTT.

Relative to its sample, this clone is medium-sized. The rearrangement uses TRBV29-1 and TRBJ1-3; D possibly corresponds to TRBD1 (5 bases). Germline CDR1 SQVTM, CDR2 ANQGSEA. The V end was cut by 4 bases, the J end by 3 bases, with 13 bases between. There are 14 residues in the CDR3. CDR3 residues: CSVAAGIDGNTIYF. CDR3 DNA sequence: TGCAGCGTTGCCGCAGGGATAGATGGAAACACCATATATTTT. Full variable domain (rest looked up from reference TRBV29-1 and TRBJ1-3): SAVISQKPSRDICQRGTSLTIQCQVDSQVTMMFWYRQQPGQSLTLIATANQGSEATYESGFVIDKFPISRPNLTFSTLTVSNMSPEDSSIYLCSVAAGIDGNTIYFGEGSWLTVV.

The CDR3 loop is CASSEGLAGVHEQYF. The CDR3 DNA reads as TGCGCCAGCAGCGAGGGACTAGCGGGAGTCCACGAGCAGTACTTC. The chain links TRBV5-1 to TRBJ2-7; 14 bases fit TRBD2. V gave up 4 bases and J gave up 5 bases; unmatched junction bases: 5. This CDR3 spans 15 amino acids. CDR1 SGHRS and CDR2 YFSETQ come from the germline V gene.

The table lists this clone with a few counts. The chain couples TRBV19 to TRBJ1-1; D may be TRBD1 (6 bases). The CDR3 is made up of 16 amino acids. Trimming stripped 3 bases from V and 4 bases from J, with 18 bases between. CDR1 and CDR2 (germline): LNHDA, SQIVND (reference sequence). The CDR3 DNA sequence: TGTGCCAGTAGTATCTGGGGACACACAAGTAGCACTGAAGCTTTCTTT. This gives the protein CASSIWGHTSSTEAFF.

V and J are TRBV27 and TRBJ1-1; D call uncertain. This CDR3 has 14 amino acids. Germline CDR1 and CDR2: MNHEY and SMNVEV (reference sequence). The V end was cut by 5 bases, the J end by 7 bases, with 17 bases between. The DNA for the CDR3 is TGTGCCAGCAGTGACCTTGGCGGCTTAATTGAAGCTTTCTTT. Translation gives CASSDLGGLIEAFF.

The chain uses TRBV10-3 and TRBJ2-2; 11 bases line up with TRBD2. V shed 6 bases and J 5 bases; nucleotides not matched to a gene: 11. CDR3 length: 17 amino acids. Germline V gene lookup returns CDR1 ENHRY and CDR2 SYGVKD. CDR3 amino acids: CAIRTTGTSGRTGELFF. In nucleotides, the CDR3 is TGTGCCATCAGAACAACCGGGACTAGCGGCAGGACCGGGGAGCTGTTTTTT.

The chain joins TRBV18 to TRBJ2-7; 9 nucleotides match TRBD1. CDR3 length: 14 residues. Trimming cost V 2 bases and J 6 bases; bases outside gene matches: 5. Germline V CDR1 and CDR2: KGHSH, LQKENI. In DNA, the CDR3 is TGTGCCAGCTCACCAGTGAACAGGGGGCCCGAGCAGTACTTC. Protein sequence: CASSPVNRGPEQYF.

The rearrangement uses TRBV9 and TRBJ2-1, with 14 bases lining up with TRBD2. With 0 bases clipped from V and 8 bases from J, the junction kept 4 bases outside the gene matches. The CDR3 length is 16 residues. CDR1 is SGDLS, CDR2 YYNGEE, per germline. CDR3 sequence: CASSVGGTSGSDEQFF. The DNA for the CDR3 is TGTGCCAGCAGCGTAGGGGGGACTAGCGGGAGTGATGAGCAGTTCTTC.

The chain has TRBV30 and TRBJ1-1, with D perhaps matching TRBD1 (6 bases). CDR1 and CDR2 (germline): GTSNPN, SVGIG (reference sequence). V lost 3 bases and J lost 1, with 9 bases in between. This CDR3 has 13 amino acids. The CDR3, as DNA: TGTGCCTGGAGCAGGGGAGCGAACACTGAAGCTTTCTTT. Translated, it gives CAWSRGANTEAFF.

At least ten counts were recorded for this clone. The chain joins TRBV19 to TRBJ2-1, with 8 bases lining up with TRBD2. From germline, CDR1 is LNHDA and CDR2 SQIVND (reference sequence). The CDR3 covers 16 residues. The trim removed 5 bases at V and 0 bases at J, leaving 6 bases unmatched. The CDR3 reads CASSVSGTSSYNEQFF. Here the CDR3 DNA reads TGTGCCAGTAGTGTTAGCGGGACAAGCTCCTACAATGAGCAGTTCTTC.

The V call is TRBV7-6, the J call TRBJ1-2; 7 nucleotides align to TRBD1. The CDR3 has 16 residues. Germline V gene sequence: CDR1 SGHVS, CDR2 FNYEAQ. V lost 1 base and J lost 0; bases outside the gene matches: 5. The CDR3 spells CASSLVRDRPNYGYTF. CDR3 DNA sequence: TGTGCCAGCAGCTTAGTTAGGGACAGACCTAACTATGGCTACACCTTC.